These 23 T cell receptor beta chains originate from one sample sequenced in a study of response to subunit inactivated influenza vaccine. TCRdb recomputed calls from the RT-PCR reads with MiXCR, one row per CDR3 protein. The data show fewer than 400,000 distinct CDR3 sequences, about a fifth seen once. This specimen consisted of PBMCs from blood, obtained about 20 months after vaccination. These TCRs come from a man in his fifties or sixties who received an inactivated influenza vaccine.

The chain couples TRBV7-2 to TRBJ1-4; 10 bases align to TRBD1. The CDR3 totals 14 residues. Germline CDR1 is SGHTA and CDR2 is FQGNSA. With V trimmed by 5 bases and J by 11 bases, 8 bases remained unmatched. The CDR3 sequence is CASSRDRGSDKLFF. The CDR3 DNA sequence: TGTGCCAGCAGCAGGGACAGGGGTTCTGACAAACTGTTTTTT.

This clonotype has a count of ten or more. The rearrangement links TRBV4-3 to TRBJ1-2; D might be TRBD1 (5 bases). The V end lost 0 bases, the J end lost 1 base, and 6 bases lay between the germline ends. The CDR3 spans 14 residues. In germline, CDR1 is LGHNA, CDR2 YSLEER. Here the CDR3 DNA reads TGCGCCAGCAGCCAAGAGGGGGTTAACTATGGCTACACCTTC. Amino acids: CASSQEGVNYGYTF.

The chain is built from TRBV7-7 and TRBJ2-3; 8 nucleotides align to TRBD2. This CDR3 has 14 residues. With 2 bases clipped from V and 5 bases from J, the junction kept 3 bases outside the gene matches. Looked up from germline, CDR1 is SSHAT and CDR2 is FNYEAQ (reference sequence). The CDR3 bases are TGTGCCAGCAGCTTATCCGCGGGAGGAGATACGCAGTATTTT. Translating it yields CASSLSAGGDTQYF.

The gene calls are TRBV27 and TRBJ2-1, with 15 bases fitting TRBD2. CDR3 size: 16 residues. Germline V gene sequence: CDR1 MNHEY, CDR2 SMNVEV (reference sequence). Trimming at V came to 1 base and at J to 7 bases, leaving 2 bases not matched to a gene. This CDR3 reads CASSLYGLAGGNEQFF. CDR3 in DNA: TGTGCCAGCAGTTTATATGGACTAGCGGGGGGGAATGAGCAGTTCTTC.

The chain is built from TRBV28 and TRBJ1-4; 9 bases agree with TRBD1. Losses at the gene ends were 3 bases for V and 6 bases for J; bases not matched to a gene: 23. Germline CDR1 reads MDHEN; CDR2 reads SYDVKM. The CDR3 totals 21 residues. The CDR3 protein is CASSFLGDIQGARSSHEKLFF. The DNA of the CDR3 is TGTGCCAGCAGTTTCCTAGGGGACATACAGGGGGCGAGGAGCTCTCATGAAAAACTGTTTTTT. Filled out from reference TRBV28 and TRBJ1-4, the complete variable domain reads DVKVTQSSRYLVKRTGEKVFLECVQDMDHENMFWYRQDPGLGLRLIYFSYDVKMKEKGDIPEGYSVSREKKERFSLILESASTNQTSMYLCASSFLGDIQGARSSHEKLFFGSGTQLSVL.

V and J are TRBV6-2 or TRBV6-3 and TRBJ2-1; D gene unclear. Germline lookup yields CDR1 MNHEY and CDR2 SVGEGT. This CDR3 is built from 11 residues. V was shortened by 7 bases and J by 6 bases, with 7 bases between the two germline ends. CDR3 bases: TGTGCCAGCACCGTTGGCAATGAGCAGTTCTTC. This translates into CASTVGNEQFF.

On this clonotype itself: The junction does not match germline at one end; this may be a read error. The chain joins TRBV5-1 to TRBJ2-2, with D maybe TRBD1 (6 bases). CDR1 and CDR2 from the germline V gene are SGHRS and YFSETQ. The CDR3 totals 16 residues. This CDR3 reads CASSLVQGKPTGELSF. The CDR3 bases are TGCGCCAGCAGCTTGGTTCAGGGGAAGCCCACCGGGGAGCTGTCTTTT.

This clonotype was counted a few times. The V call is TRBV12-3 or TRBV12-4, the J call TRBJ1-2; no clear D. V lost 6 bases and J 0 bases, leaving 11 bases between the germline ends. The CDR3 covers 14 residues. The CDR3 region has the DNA TGTGCCAGCAGCCTCCCGCCGGCTAACTATGGCTACACCTTC. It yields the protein CASSLPPANYGYTF.

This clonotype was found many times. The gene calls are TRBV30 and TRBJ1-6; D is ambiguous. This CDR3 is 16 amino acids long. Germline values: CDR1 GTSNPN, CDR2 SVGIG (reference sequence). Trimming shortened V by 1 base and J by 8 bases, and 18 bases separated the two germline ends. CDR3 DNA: TGTGCCTGGAGTGACCTCCGGGTGGGAGGCGATTCACCCCTCCACTTT. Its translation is CAWSDLRVGGDSPLHF.

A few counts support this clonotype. DNA of the CDR3: TGCGCCAGCAGCCAAGAGATTTACCCAGGGAGGCATGGGTATTACGAGCAGTACTTC. Translating gives CASSQEIYPGRHGYYEQYF. The chain joins TRBV4-3 to TRBJ2-7; D possibly corresponds to TRBD2 (6 bases). CDR3 length equals 19 residues. Germline loops: CDR1 LGHNA, CDR2 YSLEER. The V gene lost 0 bases and the J gene lost 4 bases, with 25 bases spanning the gap.

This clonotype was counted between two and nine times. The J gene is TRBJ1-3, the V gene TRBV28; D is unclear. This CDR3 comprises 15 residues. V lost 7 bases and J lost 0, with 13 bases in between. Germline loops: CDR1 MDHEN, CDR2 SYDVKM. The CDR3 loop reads CASTQFMGSGNTIYF. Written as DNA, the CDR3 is TGTGCCAGCACCCAGTTCATGGGCTCTGGAAACACCATATATTTT.

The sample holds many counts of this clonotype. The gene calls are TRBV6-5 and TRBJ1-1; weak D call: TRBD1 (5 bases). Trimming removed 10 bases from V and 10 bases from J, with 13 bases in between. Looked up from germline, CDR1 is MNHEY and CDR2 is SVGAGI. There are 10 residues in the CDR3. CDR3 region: CATGPGGAFF. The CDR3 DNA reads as TGTGCCACAGGTCCCGGGGGAGCTTTCTTT.

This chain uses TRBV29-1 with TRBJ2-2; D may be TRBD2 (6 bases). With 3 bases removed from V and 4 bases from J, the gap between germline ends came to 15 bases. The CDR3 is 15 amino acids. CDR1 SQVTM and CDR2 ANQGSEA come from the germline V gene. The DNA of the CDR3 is TGCAGCGTTGACCAGACGGGGGTGGGCACCGGGGAGCTGTTTTTT. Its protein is CSVDQTGVGTGELFF.

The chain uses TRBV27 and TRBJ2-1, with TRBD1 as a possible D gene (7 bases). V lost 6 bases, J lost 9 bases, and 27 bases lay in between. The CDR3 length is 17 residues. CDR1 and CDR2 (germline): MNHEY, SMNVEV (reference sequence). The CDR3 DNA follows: TGTGCCAGCAGAAGTGGGGGAGGTCAGGGGGGATTTGGTGAGCAGTTCTTC. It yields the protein CASRSGGGQGGFGEQFF.

CDR3 sequence (DNA): TGTGCCAGCAGACGTGGGACCGCCACCTACAATGAGCAGTTCTTC. This codes for CASRRGTATYNEQFF. The V gene is TRBV28, the J gene TRBJ2-1; either TRBD1 or TRBD2 may supply D (5 bases each). This CDR3 has 15 amino acids. V lost 6 bases and J 2 bases, leaving 14 bases between the germline ends. Germline V CDR1 and CDR2: MDHEN, SYDVKM.

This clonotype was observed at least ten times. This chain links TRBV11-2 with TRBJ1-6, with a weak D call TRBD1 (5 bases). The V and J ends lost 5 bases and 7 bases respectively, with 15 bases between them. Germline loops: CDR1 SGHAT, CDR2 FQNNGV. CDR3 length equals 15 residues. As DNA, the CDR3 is TGTGCCAGCAGCGGGGCAGGGAGAGGGAATTCACCCCTCCACTTT. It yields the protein CASSGAGRGNSPLHF.

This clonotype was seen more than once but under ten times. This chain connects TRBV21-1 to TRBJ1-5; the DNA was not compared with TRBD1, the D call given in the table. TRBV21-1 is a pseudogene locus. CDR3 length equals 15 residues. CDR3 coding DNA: TGTGCCGACCAGGGACGGCGGCTTAGCAATCAGCCCCAGCATTTT. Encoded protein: CADQGRRLSNQPQHF.

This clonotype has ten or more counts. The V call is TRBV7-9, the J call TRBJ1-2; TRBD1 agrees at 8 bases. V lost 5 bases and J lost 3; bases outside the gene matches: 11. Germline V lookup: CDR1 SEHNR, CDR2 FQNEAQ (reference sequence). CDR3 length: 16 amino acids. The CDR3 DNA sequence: TGTGCCAGCAGCGGAGAAATAAAGACAGGGGACTATGGCTACACCTTC. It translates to CASSGEIKTGDYGYTF.

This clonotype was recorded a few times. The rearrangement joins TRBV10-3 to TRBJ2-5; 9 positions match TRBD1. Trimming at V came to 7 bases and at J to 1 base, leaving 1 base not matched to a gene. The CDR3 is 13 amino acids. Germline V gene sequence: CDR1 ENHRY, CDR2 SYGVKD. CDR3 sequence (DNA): TGTGCCATCAAGGGACAGGGCCAAGAGACCCAGTACTTC. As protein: CAIKGQGQETQYF.

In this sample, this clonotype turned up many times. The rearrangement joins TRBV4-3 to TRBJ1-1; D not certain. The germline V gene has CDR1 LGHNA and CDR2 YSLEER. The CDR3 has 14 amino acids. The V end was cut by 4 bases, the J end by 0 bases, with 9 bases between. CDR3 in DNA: TGCGCCAGCAGCCCCGGCGTTATGAACACTGAAGCTTTCTTT. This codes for CASSPGVMNTEAFF.

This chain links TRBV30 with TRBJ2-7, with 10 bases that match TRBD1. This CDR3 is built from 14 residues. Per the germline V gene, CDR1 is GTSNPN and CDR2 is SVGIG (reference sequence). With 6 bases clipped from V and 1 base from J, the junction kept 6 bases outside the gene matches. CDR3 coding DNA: TGTGCCTGTAGACGGGACAGGGGTTCCTACGAGCAGTACTTC. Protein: CACRRDRGSYEQYF.

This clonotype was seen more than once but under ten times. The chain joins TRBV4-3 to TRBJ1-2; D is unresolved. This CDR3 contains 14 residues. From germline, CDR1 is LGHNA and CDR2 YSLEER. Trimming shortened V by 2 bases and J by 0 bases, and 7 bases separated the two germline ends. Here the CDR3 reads CASSQKTANYGYTF. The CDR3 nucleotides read TGCGCCAGCAGCCAAAAAACCGCTAACTATGGCTACACCTTC.

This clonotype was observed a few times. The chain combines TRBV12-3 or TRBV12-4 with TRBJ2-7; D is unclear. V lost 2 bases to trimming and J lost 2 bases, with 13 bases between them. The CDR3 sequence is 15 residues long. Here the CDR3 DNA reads TGTGCCAGCAGTTTATCATCGGGCAGCCCCTACGAGCAGTACTTC. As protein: CASSLSSGSPYEQYF.